The T cell receptor (beta chain) described here comes from a study of glioma-infiltrating T cells after dendritic cell vaccination. The study, taken as a whole, reports: The cohort had few patients with full blood and tumor sets.

A note on this clone: The target antigen is unknown.

The CDR3 contains 15 residues. Germline V gene data show CDR1 as LNHNV and CDR2 as YYDKDF (reference sequence). Trimming at V came to 1 base and at J to 4 bases, leaving 4 bases not matched to a gene. The data were produced by immunoSEQ multiplex PCR, yet TCRdb's version contains in-frame clones alone and is incomplete. The repertoire has some 99,000 clones, 80% of them found once; the top ten carry approximately 5.4%. Time point described: after dendritic cell vaccination, including at tumor progression/relapse. The rearrangement uses TRBV15 and TRBJ1-2; 9 nucleotides match TRBD1. The clonotype originates from a human donor with glioblastoma. Specimen: blood, collected after dendritic cell vaccination. The CDR3 here is CATSRGDRVTYGYTF. CDR3 nucleotide sequence: TGTGCCACCAGCAGAGGGGACAGGGTCACCTATGGCTACACCTTC.